This TCR beta chain comes out of a study of vaccination and CD4 T cells after COVID-19. The treatment is: approximately 9-day PBMC culture with coronavirus spike peptide pools or control peptides (ViraFEST assay). ViraFEST used peptide pools to expand antigen-specific T cells, then sequenced TCRs. The germline gives CDR1 KGHDR, CDR2 SFDVKD. Trimming shortened V by 9 bases and J by 7 bases, and 17 bases separated the two germline ends. The CDR3 length is 13 residues. This clonotype appeared a few times. Its antigen is not identified. An Oncomine TCR Beta short-read assay was used to sequence the DNA from cultured CD4+ T cells. A single record per CDR3 protein comes from TCRdb applying MiXCR to the PCR reads. The table has almost 20,000 distinct CDR3 sequences, around half seen once.

J is TRBJ1-2 and V is TRBV24-1; D gene uncertain. The receptor's source is a human donor who had recovered from COVID-19. The starting material was CD4+ T cells from blood, cultured in vitro, obtained before SARS-CoV-2 vaccination. CDR3 loop: CATPLKGRAGYTF. The CDR3 DNA is TGTGCCACCCCATTGAAGGGCCGGGCTGGCTACACCTTC.